This T cell receptor beta chain was retrieved from a study of tumor-infiltrating lymphocytes in primary liver carcinoma. Germline assignment: CDR1 MDHEN and CDR2 SYDVKM. The CDR3 runs 19 residues. With a constant-region primer, TCR beta cDNA was made from around 520 ng of total RNA. Three rounds of nested multiplex PCR with slightly modified ARM-PCR produced TCR beta libraries. Rounds one and two of PCR, each of approximately 11 cycles, were primed with TRBV1-TRBV30 forward primers and a C-beta reverse primer. TCRdb used MiXCR to reprocess the multiplex PCR reads, holding one entry per CDR3 protein. Of 330,000 or so distinct CDR3 sequences in the sample, roughly two thirds were seen once. With respect to this clonotype: A much bigger clone sits one base away, suggesting this may be a read error.

Unsorted whole blood supplied the RNA, and germline DNA was extracted too. The chain uses TRBV28 and TRBJ2-1; 8 positions match TRBD1. The receptor was derived from a middle-aged man with primary liver carcinoma and hepatitis B virus infection. The sample taken for sequencing was peripheral blood. This chain's CDR3 is CASSPTGADMKSSYNERFF. The CDR3 DNA sequence: TGTGCCAGCAGTCCGACAGGGGCAGATATGAAGAGCTCCTACAATGAGCGGTTCTTC.